This T cell receptor beta chain was sequenced for a study of T cell repertoires in cytomegalovirus infection (dated by TCRdb to between 2018 and 2021). Some background on the complete study: Donor HLA type was relevant to the analysis, as public TCR beta signatures indicated carriage of CMV infection together with the matching HLA type.

Overall study outcomes, separate from this receptor: In both this cohort and an independent cohort of some 380 donors, the cumulative frequency of public TCR beta family members distinguished carriers of CMV infection plus the relevant HLA type. In the ex vivo response, HLA-C-restricted CMV-specific TCR beta clonotypes were dominant, and in two of eight donors the single most frequent clonotype came from this HLA-C-restricted group.

This clonotype was counted at least ten times. The target of this receptor is not known. Base qualities are not provided; no much larger clone lies one nucleotide away. Sequencing was performed on an Illumina HiSeq 1500. The public reads were reanalyzed by TCRdb: fastp trimming at Q25, MiXCR alignment, in-frame beta chains only. Records with the same CDR3 protein are collapsed into one entry carrying the most frequent genes and DNA. The sample records approximately 500,000 distinct CDR3 sequences, approximately 11% of which are singletons. In total, the top ten clones hold around 9.6% of the sample. The clonotype was recovered from a human donor in good health (CMV status not recorded). Some clones in this sample may be carry-over from other donors' samples. Sequencing was carried out using PBMCs.

The CDR3 region: CASSDVSGGQYF. DNA sequence: TGTGCCAGCAGTGATGTTAGCGGGGGGCAGTACTTC. The sequence is built from TRBV25-1 and TRBJ2-7; TRBD2 matches 9 bases in the middle. Spanning cysteine to phenylalanine, the CDR3 consists of 12 amino acids. The only DNA kept is the CDR3, 36 bases in frame from the first base. Ends trimmed: V by 3 bases, J by 9 bases; bases unmatched to a gene: 3. The germline V gene supplies CDR1 MGHDK and CDR2 SYGVNS.